The sequence of this T cell receptor beta chain was determined in a study of cytomegalovirus exposure and HLA in healthy donors. Study in general: Around 190 million T cells yielded approximately 100 million unique TCR beta sequences, as an earlier analysis found. Study-wide points: The CMV antigen specificity of a few CMV-associated chains was confirmed through in vitro analysis.

With respect to this clone: Its antigen remains unknown.

This CDR3 comprises 14 residues. Trimming took 5 bases from V and 0 from J, leaving 9 bases between them. Per germline, CDR1 MNHEY and CDR2 SVGAGI. This PCR relied on a set of 60 Vbeta primers and 13 Jbeta primers. Using immunoSEQ multiplex PCR, the repertoire was profiled, and TCRdb retains in-frame clones only, with some absent. Seen here are about 140,000 clones, over 70% observed once, and the top ten hold nearly 7%. This chain connects TRBV6-5 to TRBJ2-3; a possible D gene is TRBD2 (6 bases). The clonotype originates from a man between 40 and 49 years old in good health and CMV-seropositive. The sequencing sample was made of PBMCs. In DNA, the CDR3 is TGTGCCAGCAGTCAGCGGGTCAGCACAGATACGCAGTATTTT. Protein sequence: CASSQRVSTDTQYF.